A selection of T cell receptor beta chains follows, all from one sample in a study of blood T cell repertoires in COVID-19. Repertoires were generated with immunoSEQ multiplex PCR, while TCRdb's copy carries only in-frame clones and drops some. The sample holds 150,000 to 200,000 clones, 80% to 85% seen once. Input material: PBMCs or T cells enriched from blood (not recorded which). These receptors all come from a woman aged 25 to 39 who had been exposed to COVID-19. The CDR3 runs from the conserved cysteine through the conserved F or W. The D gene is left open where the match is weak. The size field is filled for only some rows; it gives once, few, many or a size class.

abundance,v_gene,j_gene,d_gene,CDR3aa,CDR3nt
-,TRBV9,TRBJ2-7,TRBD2,CASSVGEGGGGSYEQYF,TGTGCCAGCAGCGTAGGAGAAGGCGGGGGGGGCTCCTACGAGCAGTACTTC
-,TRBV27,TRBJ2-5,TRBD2,CASSLAASGEQETQYF,TGTGCCAGCAGTTTAGCGGCTAGCGGGGAACAAGAGACCCAGTACTTC
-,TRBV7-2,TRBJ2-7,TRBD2,CASSYSSGGSYEQYF,TGTGCCAGCAGCTACTCTAGCGGGGGGAGCTACGAGCAGTACTTC
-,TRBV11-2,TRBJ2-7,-,CASSLGSSYEQYF,TGTGCCAGCAGCTTGGGCAGCTCCTACGAGCAGTACTTC
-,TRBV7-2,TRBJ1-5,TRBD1,CASSPGGQGAYQPQHF,TGTGCCAGCAGCCCGGGAGGACAGGGCGCTTATCAGCCCCAGCATTTT
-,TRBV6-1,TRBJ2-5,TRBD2,CASSAIAGGGQETQYF,TGTGCCAGCAGTGCCATAGCGGGGGGCGGGCAAGAGACCCAGTACTTC
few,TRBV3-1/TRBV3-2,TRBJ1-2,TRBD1,CASSPRTGANLRYGYTF,TGTGCCAGCAGCCCGCGGACAGGGGCGAATCTTCGGTATGGCTACACCTTC
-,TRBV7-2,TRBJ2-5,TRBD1,CASSPRTGRQETQYF,TGTGCCAGCAGCCCGAGGACAGGGCGGCAAGAGACCCAGTACTTC
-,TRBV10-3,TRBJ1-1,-,CAIGQGKNTEAFF,TGTGCCATCGGTCAGGGGAAGAACACTGAAGCTTTCTTT
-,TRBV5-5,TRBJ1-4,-,CASSYDSPNEKLFF,TGTGCCAGCAGCTACGACAGCCCTAATGAAAAACTGTTTTTT
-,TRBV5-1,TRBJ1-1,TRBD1,CASAIWTGSGTEAFF,TGCGCCAGCGCAATTTGGACAGGGAGCGGTACTGAAGCTTTCTTT
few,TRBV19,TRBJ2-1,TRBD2,CASSIQLAGTEQFF,TGTGCCAGTAGTATTCAGCTAGCGGGGACTGAGCAGTTCTTC
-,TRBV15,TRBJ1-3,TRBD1,CATRTGDSGNTIYF,TGTGCCACCAGGACAGGGGACTCTGGAAACACCATATATTTT
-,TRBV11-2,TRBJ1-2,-,CASSVDHITGNGYTF,TGTGCCAGCAGCGTAGATCACATTACAGGGAACGGCTACACCTTC
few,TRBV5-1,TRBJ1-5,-,CASSFGGAGQPQHF,TGCGCCAGCAGCTTTGGGGGGGCGGGTCAGCCCCAGCATTTT
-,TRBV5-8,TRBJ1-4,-,CASSFRTDRKNLFF,TGTGCCAGCAGCTTTCGGACTGACCGAAAAAACCTGTTTTTT
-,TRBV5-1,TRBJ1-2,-,CASSAKGQGSGYTF,TGCGCCAGCAGCGCTAAAGGCCAGGGTAGTGGCTACACCTTC
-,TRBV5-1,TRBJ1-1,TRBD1,CASSLVGQGPMNTEAFF,TGCGCCAGCAGCTTGGTTGGACAGGGACCAATGAACACTGAAGCTTTCTTT
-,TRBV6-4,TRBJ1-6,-,CASSDGRNSPLHF,TGTGCCAGCAGTGACGGCAGGAATTCACCCCTCCACTTT
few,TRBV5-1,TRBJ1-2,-,CASSLEANYGYTF,TGCGCCAGCAGCCTTGAGGCTAACTATGGCTACACCTTC
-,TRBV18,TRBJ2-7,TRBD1,CASSLPGTGAGEQYF,TGTGCCAGCTCACTGCCCGGGACAGGGGCCGGGGAGCAGTACTTC
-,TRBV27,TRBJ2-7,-,CASSLAGSYEQYF,TGTGCCAGCAGTTTGGCGGGATCCTACGAGCAGTACTTC
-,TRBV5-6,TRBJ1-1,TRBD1,CASSLGGTDEAFF,TGTGCCAGCAGCTTGGGGGGGACAGATGAAGCTTTCTTT
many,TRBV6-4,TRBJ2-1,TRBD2,CASSSSGGADEQFF,TGTGCCAGCAGCTCTAGCGGGGGGGCGGATGAGCAGTTCTTC
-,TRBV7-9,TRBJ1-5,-,CASSLEGGNQPQHF,TGTGCCAGCAGCTTAGAGGGGGGCAATCAGCCCCAGCATTTT
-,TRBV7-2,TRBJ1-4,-,CASSLHVRQGAEKLFF,TGTGCCAGCAGCTTACACGTCCGGCAGGGTGCTGAAAAACTGTTTTTT